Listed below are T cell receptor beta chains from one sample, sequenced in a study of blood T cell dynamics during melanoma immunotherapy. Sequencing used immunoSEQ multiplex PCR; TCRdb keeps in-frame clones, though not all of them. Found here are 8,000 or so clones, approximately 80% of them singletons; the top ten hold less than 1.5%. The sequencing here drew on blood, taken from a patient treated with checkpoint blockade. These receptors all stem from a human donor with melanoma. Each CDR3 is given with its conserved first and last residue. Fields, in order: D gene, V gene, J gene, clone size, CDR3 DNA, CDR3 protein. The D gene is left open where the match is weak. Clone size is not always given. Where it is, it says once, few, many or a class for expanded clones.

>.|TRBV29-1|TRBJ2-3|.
TGCAGCGCTGGGGGTAGGGTTACAGATACGCAGTATTTT
CSAGGRVTDTQYF
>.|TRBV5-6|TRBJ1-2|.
TGTGCCAGCAGGTTGGCGGGGGTTGATGGCTACACCTTC
CASRLAGVDGYTF
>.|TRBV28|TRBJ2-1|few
TGTGCCAGCCGTCCTGTTAGCTCCTACAATGAGCAGTTCTTC
CASRPVSSYNEQFF
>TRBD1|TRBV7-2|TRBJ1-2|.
TGTGCCAGCACCCGACAGGGGGCAACCTATGGCTACACCTTC
CASTRQGATYGYTF
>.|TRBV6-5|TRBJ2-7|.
TGTGCCAGCAGTTTCGGACGGAGCTCCTACGAGCAGTACTTC
CASSFGRSSYEQYF
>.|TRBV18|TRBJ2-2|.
TGTGCCAGCTCACCAGGAGGGTTCGTCGGCACCGGGGAGCTGTTTTTT
CASSPGGFVGTGELFF
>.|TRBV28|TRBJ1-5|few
TGTGCCAGCAGCAGGGGCTGGAGCAATCAGCCCCAGCATTTT
CASSRGWSNQPQHF
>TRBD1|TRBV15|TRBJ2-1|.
TGTGCCACCAGCAGAGAACAGGGGAACAATGAGCAGTTCTTC
CATSREQGNNEQFF
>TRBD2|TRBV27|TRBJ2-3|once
TGTGCCAGTCGTAGCGGGAGAAGCACAGATACGCAGTATTTT
CASRSGRSTDTQYF
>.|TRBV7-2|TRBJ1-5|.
TGTGCCAGCAGCCCCTTCGTCAATCAGCCCCAGCATTTT
CASSPFVNQPQHF
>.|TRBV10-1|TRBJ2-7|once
TGCGCCAGCAGTGAGTCGCCGGGACTTACCTACGAGCAGTACTTC
CASSESPGLTYEQYF
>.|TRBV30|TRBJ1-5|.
TGTGCCTGGAGTGTCCCCCATAGCAATCAGCCCCAGCATTTT
CAWSVPHSNQPQHF
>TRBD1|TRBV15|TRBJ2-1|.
TGTGCCACCGCAGGGGGTACCTACAATGAGCAGTTCTTC
CATAGGTYNEQFF
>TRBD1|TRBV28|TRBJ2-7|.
TGTGCCAGCAGTTTAGCCAGGGACAGGGATAGTAGCGAGCAGTACTTC
CASSLARDRDSSEQYF
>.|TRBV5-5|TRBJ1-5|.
TGTGCCAGCAGCCCGACTATCACCACTCTTGAACGGACACGGGAGCCCCAGCATTTT
CASSPTITTLERTREPQHF
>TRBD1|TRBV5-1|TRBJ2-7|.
TGCGCCAGCGCCCCGGGACAGGGGAGGGGCGAGCAGTACTTC
CASAPGQGRGEQYF
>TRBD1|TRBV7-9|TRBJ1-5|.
TGTGCCAGCAGCAGCTGGACAGGGGGCGAGCAGCCCCAGCATTTT
CASSSWTGGEQPQHF
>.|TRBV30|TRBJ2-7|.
TGTGCCTGGGGCTCCTACGAGCAGTACTTC
CAWGSYEQYF
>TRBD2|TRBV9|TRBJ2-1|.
TGTGCCAGTTCTAGCGGGAGTGTCAATGAGCAGTTCTTC
CASSSGSVNEQFF
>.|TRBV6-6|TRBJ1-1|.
TGTGCCAGCAGTGACGCCGGGACATTGAACACTGAAGCTTTCTTT
CASSDAGTLNTEAFF
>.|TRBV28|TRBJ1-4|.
TGTGCCAGCAGTTTACGACAGCCCCCGGGGAAACTGTTTTTT
CASSLRQPPGKLFF
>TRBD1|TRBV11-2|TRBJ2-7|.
TGTGCCAGCAGCCTGGGACAGGCACCGACCTACGAGCAGTACTTC
CASSLGQAPTYEQYF
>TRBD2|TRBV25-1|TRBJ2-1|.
TGTGCCAGCAGTCTCTCGACTAGCCCCTATGAGCAGTTCTTC
CASSLSTSPYEQFF
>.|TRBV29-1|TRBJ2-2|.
TGCAGCGCTCGCCGGGGGAATAACGGGGAGCTGTTTTTT
CSARRGNNGELFF
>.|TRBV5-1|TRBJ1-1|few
TGCGCCAGCAGCTCCGGGCCGAACACTGAAGCTTTCTTT
CASSSGPNTEAFF
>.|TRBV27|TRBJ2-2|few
TGTGCCAGCAGTTTGAGACAATACACCGGGGAGCTGTTTTTT
CASSLRQYTGELFF
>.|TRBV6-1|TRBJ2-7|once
TGTGCCAGCAGTGCCCGCCGGGACATCCTCTACGAGCAGTACTTC
CASSARRDILYEQYF
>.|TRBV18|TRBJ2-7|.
TGTGCCAGCTCACCCGGGGGTGGCAGAGTTAGCTCCTACGAGCAGTACTTC
CASSPGGGRVSSYEQYF
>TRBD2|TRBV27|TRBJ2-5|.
TGTGCCAGCGGGGGGGGTACTAAGACCCAGTACTTC
CASGGGTKTQYF